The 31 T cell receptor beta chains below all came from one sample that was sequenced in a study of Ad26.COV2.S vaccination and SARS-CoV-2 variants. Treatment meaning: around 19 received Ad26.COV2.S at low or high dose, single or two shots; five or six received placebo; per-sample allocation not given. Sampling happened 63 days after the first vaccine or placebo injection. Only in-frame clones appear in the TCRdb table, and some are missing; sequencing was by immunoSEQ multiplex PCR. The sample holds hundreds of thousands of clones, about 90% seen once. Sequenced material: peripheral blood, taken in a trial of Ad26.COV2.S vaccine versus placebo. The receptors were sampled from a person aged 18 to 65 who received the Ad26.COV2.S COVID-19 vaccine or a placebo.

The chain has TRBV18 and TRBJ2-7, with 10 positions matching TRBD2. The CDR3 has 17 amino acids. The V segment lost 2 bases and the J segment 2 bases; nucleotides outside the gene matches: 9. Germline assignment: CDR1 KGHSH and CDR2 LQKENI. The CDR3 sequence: CASSPGLAGVLTYEQYF. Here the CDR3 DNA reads TGTGCCAGCTCACCAGGGCTAGCGGGGGTACTTACCTACGAGCAGTACTTC.

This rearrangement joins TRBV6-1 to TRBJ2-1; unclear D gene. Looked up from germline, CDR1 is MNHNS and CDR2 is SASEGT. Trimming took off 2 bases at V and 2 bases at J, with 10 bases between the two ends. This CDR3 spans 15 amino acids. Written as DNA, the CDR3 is TGTGCCAGCAGTGAAAGACCTAGGGCCTACAATGAGCAGTTCTTC. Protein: CASSERPRAYNEQFF.

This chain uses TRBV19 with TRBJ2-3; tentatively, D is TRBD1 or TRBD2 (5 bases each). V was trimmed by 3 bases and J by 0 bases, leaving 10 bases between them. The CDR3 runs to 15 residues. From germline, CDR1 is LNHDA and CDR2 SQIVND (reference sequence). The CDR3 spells CASSIGAVSTDTQYF. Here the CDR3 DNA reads TGTGCCAGTAGTATCGGGGCAGTTAGCACAGATACGCAGTATTTT. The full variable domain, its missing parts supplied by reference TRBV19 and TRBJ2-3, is DGGITQSPKYLFRKEGQNVTLSCEQNLNHDAMYWYRQDPGQGLRLIYYSQIVNDFQKGDIAEGYSVSREKKESFPLTVTSAQKNPTAFYLCASSIGAVSTDTQYFGPGTRLTVL.

CDR3 DNA: TGTGCCAGCGGAGATCTGAGCTCTGGAAACACCATATATTTT. Translation gives CASGDLSSGNTIYF. The rearrangement uses TRBV5-5 and TRBJ1-3; the D is unclear. This CDR3 spans 14 amino acids. V lost 7 bases and J 0 bases, leaving 11 bases between the germline ends. CDR1 and CDR2 (germline): SGHKS, YYEKEE (reference sequence).

The CDR3 spells CATSRVGLAIYNEQFF. CDR3 DNA sequence: TGTGCCACCAGCAGAGTCGGACTAGCCATCTACAATGAGCAGTTCTTC. The rearrangement uses TRBV15 and TRBJ2-1; 8 bases align to TRBD2. Germline loops: CDR1 LNHNV, CDR2 YYDKDF (reference sequence). This CDR3 is built from 16 residues. J was trimmed by 3 bases and V by 1 base; bases with no gene match: 5. Variable domain in full (rest from reference TRBV15 and TRBJ2-1): DAMVIQNPRYQVTQFGKPVTLSCSQTLNHNVMYWYQQKSSQAPKLLFHYYDKDFNNEADTPDNFQSRRPNTSFCFLDIRSPGLGDTAMYLCATSRVGLAIYNEQFFGPGTRLTVL.

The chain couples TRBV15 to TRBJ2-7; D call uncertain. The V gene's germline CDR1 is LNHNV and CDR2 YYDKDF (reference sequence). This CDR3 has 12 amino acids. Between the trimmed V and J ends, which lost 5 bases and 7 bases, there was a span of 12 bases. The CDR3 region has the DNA TGTGCCACCAGCGACCGAGTCGTGGAGCAGTACTTC. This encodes CATSDRVVEQYF.

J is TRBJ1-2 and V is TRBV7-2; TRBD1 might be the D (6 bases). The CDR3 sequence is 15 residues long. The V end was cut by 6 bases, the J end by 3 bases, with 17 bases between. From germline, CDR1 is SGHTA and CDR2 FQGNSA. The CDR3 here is CASSFTGLGDYGYTF. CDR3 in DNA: TGTGCCAGCAGTTTTACAGGGTTGGGGGACTATGGCTACACCTTC.

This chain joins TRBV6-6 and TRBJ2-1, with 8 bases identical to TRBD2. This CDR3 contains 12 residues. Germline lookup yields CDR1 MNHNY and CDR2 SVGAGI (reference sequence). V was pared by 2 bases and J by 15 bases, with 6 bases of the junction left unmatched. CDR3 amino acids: CASSYSSGSGFF. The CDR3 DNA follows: TGTGCCAGCAGTTACAGCAGCGGGAGCGGGTTCTTC.

CDR3 bases: TGTGCCAGTGGCCAGACAGGGGGAAGTGAAAAACTGTTTTTT. Protein product: CASGQTGGSEKLFF. The chain joins TRBV19 to TRBJ1-4, with TRBD1 matching over 9 bases. The CDR3 extends over 14 amino acids. Germline V lookup: CDR1 LNHDA, CDR2 SQIVND (reference sequence). With 8 bases clipped from V and 7 bases from J, the junction kept 8 bases outside the gene matches.

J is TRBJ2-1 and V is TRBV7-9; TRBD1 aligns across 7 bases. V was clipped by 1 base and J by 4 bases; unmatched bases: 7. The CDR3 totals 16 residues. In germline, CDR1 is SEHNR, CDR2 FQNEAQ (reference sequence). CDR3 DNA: TGTGCCAGCAGCTTAGGAGACAGGGTCCTTTACAATGAGCAGTTCTTC. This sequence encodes CASSLGDRVLYNEQFF. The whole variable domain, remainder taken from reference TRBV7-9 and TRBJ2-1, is DTGVSQNPRHKITKRGQNVTFRCDPISEHNRLYWYRQTLGQGPEFLTYFQNEAQLEKSRLLSDRFSAERPKGSFSTLEIQRTEQGDSAMYLCASSLGDRVLYNEQFFGPGTRLTVL.

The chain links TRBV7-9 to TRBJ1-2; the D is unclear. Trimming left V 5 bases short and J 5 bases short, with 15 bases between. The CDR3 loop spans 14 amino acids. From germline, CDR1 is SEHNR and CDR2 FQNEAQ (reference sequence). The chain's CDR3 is CASSAPGRPYGYTF. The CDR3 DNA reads TGTGCCAGCAGCGCACCCGGGCGACCGTATGGCTACACCTTC.

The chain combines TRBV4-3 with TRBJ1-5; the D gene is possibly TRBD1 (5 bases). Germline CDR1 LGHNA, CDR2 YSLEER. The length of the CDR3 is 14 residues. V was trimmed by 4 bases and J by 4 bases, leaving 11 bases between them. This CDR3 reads CASSLGRDNQPQHF. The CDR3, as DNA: TGCGCCAGCAGCCTGGGCAGGGATAATCAGCCCCAGCATTTT.

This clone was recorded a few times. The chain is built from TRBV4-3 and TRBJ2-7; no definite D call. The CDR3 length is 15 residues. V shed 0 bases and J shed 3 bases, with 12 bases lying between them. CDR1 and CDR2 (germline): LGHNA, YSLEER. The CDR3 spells CASSQDSSVGYEQYF. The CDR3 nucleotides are TGCGCCAGCAGCCAAGATAGTTCGGTGGGCTACGAGCAGTACTTC.

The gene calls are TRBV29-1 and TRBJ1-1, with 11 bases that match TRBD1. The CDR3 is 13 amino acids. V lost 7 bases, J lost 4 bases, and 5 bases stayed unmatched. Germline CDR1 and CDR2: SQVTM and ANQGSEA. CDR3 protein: CSGWTGGITEAFF. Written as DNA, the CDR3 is TGCAGCGGATGGACAGGGGGCATCACTGAAGCTTTCTTT.

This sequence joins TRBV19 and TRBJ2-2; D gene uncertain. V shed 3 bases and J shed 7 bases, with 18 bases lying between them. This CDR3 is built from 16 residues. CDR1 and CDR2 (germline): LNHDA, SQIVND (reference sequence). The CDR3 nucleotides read TGTGCCAGTAGTATTTCTTTAGGCATAACCAGCGGGGAGCTGTTTTTT. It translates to CASSISLGITSGELFF.

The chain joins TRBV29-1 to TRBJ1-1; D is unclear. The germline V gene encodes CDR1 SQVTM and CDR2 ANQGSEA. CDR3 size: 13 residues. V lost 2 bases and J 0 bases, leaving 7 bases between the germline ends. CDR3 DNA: TGCAGCGTTGAAACACAGATGAACACTGAAGCTTTCTTT. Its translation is CSVETQMNTEAFF. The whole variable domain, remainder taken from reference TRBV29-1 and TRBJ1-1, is SAVISQKPSRDICQRGTSLTIQCQVDSQVTMMFWYRQQPGQSLTLIATANQGSEATYESGFVIDKFPISRPNLTFSTLTVSNMSPEDSSIYLCSVETQMNTEAFFGQGTRLTVV.

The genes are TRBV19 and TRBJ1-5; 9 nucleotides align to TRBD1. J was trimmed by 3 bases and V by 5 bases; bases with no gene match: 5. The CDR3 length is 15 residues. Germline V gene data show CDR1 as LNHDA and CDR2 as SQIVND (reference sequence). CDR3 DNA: TGTGCCAGTAGTGCGGGACAGGGATCCAATCAGCCCCAGCATTTT. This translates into CASSAGQGSNQPQHF.

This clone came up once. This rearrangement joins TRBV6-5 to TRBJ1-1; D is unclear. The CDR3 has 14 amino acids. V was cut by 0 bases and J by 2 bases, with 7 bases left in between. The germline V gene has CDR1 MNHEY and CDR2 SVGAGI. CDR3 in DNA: TGTGCCAGCAGTTACTCGACCGCAAACACTGAAGCTTTCTTT. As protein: CASSYSTANTEAFF.

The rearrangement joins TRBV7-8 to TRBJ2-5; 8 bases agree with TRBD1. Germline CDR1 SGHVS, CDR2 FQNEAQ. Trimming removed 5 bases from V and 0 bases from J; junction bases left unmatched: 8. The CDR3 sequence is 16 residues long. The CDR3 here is CASSPGGSPYQETQYF. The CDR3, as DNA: TGTGCCAGCAGCCCAGGGGGCAGCCCTTACCAAGAGACCCAGTACTTC.

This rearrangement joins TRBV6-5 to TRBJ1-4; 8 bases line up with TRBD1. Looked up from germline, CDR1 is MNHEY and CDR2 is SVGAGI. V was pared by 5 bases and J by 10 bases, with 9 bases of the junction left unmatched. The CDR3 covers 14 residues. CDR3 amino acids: CASSRGQGSGKLFF. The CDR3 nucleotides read TGTGCCAGCAGTCGCGGACAGGGCAGCGGAAAACTGTTTTTT.

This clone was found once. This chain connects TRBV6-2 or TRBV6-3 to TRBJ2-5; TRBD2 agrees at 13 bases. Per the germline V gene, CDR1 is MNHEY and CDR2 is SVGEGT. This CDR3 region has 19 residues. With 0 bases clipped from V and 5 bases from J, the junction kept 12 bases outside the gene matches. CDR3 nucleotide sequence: TGTGCCAGCAGTTACTCGTTGGGACTAGCGGGACGGGGAGGGGAGACCCAGTACTTC. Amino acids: CASSYSLGLAGRGGETQYF.

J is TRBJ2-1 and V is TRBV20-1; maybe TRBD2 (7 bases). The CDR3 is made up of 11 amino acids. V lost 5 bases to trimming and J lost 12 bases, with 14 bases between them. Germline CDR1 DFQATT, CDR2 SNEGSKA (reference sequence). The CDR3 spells CSAGTPGGQFF. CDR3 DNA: TGCAGTGCTGGGACACCGGGGGGGCAGTTCTTC.

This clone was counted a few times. For the CDR3, the DNA is TGTGCCAGCAGCCAAGATCGGCCAGGGGTAAATCAGCCCCAGCATTTT. Encoded protein: CASSQDRPGVNQPQHF. V gene TRBV3-1 (or the pseudogene TRBV3-2) combines with J gene TRBJ1-5; a possible D gene is TRBD1 (6 bases). Trimming cost V 0 bases and J 4 bases, with 13 bases left between them. The CDR3 has 16 residues. The germline CDR1 and CDR2 sequences are LGHDT and YNNKEL (reference sequence).

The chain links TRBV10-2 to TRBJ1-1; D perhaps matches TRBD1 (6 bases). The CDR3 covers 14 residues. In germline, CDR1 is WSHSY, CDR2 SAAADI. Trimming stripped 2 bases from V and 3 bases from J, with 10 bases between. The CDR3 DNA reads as TGCGCCAGCAGTGAGGGAAACAGGGACACTGAAGCTTTCTTT. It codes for CASSEGNRDTEAFF.

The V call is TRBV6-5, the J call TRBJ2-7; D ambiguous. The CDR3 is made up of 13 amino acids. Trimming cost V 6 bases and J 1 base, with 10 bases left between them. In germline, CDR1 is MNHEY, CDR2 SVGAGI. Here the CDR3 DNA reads TGTGCCAGCAGCCGGGCCGCATCCTACGAGCAGTACTTC. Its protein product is CASSRAASYEQYF.

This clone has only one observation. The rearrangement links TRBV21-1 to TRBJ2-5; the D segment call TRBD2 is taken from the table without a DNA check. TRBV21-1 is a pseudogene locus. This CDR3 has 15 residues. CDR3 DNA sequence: TGTGCCAGCAGCAACGGGACTAGCGGGGGGAAGACCCAGTACTTC. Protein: CASSNGTSGGKTQYF.

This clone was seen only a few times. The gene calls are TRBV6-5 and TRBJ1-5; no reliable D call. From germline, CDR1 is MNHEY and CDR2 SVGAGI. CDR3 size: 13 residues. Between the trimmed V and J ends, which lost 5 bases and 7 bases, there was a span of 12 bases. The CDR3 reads CASSPGFRQPQHF. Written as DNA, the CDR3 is TGTGCCAGCAGTCCGGGGTTCAGGCAGCCCCAGCATTTT.

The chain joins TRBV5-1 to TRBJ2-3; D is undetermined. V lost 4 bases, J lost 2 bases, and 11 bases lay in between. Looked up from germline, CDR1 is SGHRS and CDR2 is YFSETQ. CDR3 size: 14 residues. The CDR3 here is CASSRIGDTDTQYF. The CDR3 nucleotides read TGCGCCAGCAGCCGGATCGGAGACACAGATACGCAGTATTTT.

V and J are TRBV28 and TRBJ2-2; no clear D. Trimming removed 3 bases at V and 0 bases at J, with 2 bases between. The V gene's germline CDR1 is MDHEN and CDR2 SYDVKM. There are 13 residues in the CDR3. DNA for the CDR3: TGTGCCAGCAGTTTGACGAACACCGGGGAGCTGTTTTTT. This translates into CASSLTNTGELFF. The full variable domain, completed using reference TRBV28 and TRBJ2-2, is DVKVTQSSRYLVKRTGEKVFLECVQDMDHENMFWYRQDPGLGLRLIYFSYDVKMKEKGDIPEGYSVSREKKERFSLILESASTNQTSMYLCASSLTNTGELFFGEGSRLTVL.

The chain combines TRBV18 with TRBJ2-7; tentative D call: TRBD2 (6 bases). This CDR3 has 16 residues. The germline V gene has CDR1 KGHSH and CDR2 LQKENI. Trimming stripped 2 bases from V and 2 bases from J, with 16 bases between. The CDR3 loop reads CASSPGDGGIAYEQYF. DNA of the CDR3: TGTGCCAGCTCACCAGGTGACGGAGGGATCGCCTACGAGCAGTACTTC.

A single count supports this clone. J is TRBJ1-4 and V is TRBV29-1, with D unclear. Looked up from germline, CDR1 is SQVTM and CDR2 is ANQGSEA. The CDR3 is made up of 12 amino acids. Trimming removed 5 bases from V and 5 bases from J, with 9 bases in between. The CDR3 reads CSVSSRNEKLFF. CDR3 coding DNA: TGCAGCGTTTCCAGCAGGAATGAAAAACTGTTTTTT.